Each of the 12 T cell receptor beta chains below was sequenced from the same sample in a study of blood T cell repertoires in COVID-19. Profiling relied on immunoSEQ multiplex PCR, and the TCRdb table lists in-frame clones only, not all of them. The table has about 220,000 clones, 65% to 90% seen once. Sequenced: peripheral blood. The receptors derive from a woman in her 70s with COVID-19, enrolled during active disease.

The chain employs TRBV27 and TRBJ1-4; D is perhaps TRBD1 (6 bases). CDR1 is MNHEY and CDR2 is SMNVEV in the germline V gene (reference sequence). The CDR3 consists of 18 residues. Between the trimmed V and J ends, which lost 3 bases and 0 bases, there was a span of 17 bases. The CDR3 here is CASSFRRRGGATNEKLFF. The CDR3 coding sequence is TGTGCCAGCAGTTTCCGGCGGAGGGGGGGCGCAACTAATGAAAAACTGTTTTTT.

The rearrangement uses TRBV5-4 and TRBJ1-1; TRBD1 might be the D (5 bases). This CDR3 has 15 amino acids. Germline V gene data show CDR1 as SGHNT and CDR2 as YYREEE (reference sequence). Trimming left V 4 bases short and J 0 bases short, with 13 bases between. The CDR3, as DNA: TGTGCCAGCAGCGTGGGACTTCGCATGAACACTGAAGCTTTCTTT. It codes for CASSVGLRMNTEAFF.

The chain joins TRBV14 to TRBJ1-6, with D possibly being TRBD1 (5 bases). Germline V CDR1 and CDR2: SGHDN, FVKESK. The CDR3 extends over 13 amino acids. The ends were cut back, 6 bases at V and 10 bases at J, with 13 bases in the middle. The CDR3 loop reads CASRLTRGSPLHF. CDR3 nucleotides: TGTGCCAGCAGACTCACGCGGGGGTCACCCCTCCACTTT.

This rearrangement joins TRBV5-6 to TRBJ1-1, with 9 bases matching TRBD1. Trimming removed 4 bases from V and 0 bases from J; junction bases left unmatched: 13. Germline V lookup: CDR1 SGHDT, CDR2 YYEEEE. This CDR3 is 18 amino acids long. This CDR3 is CASSPPTGTGLMNTEAFF. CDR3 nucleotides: TGTGCCAGCAGCCCGCCCACCGGGACAGGGCTTATGAACACTGAAGCTTTCTTT.

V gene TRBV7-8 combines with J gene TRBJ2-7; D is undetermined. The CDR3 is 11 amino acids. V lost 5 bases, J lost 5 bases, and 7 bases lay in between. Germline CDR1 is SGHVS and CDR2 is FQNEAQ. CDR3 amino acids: CASSPPDEQYF. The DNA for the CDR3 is TGTGCCAGCAGCCCCCCGGACGAGCAGTACTTC.

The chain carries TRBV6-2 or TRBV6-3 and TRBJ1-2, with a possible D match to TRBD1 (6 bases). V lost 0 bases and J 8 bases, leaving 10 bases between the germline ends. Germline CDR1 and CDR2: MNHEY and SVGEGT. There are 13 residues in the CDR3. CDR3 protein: CASSYSAGAGYTF. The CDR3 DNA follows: TGTGCCAGCAGTTACTCGGCAGGGGCCGGCTACACCTTC.

CDR3: CASSQEGGGRYEQYF. The CDR3 bases are TGTGCCAGCAGCCAAGAGGGGGGGGGCCGCTACGAGCAGTACTTC. The J gene is TRBJ2-7, the V gene TRBV3-1 (or the pseudogene TRBV3-2); perhaps TRBD2 as D (7 bases). V gave up 0 bases and J gave up 3 bases, with 12 bases separating them. The CDR3 has 15 amino acids. Per the germline V gene, CDR1 is LGHDT and CDR2 is YNNKEL (reference sequence).

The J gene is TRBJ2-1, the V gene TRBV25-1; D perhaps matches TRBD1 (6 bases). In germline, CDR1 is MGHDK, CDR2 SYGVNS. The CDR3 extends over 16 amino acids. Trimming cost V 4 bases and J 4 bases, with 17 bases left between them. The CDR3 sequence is CASSVGGRVGYNEQFF. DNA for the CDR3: TGTGCCAGCAGTGTAGGGGGTAGAGTAGGGTACAATGAGCAGTTCTTC.

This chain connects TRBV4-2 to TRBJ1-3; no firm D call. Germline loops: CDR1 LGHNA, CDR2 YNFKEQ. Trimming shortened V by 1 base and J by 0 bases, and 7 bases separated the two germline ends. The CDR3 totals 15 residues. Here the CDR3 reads CASSQAGGSGNTIYF. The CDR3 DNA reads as TGTGCCAGCAGCCAAGCCGGCGGCTCTGGAAACACCATATATTTT.

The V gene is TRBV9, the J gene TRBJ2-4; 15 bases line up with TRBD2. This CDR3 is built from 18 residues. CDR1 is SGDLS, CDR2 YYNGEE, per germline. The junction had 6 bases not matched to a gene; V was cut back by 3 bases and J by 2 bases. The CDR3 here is CASSGGLAGGLTKNIQYF. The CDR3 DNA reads TGTGCCAGCAGCGGTGGACTAGCGGGGGGGCTAACCAAAAACATTCAGTACTTC.

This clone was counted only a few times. The CDR3 is CASSEPGQGSYEQYF. The CDR3 bases are TGTGCCAGCAGTGAGCCGGGACAAGGCTCCTACGAGCAGTACTTC. V is TRBV6-1 and J is TRBJ2-7; D perhaps matches TRBD1 (6 bases). The CDR3 consists of 15 residues. CDR1 MNHNS and CDR2 SASEGT come from the germline V gene. The V gene lost 3 bases and the J gene lost 0 bases, with 12 bases spanning the gap.

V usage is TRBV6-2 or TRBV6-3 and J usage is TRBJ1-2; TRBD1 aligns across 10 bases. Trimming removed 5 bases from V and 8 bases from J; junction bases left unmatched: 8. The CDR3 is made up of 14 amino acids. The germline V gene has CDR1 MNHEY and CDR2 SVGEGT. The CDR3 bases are TGTGCCAGCAGTCTTACCGGGACAGGGGTCGGCTACACCTTC. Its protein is CASSLTGTGVGYTF.